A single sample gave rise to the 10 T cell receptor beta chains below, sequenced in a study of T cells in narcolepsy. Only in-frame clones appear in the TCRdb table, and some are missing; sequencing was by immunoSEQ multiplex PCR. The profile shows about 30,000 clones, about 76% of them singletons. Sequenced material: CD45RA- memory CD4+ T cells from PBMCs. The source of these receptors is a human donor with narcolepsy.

The CDR3 reads CASQRTYTTTLTYEQYF. The CDR3 DNA reads TGTGCCAGCCAGAGGACCTACACAACTACATTAACCTACGAGCAGTACTTC. The genes are TRBV19 and TRBJ2-7; D call uncertain. CDR3 length: 17 residues. Between the trimmed V and J ends, which lost 9 bases and 2 bases, there was a span of 26 bases. Germline-derived CDR1 and CDR2 are LNHDA and SQIVND (reference sequence).

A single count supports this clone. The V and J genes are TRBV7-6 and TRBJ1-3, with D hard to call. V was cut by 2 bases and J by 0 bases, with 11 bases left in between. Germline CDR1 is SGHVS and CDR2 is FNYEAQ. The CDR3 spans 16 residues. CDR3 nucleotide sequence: TGTGCCAGCAGCTTATTTACAGCGCGCTCTGGAAACACCATATATTTT. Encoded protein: CASSLFTARSGNTIYF.

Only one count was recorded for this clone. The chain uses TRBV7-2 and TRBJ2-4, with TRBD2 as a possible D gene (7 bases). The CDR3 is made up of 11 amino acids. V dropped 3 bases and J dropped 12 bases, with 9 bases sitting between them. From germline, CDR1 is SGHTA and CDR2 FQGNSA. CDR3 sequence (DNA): TGTGCCAGCAGCTTGGGGGGGCCTCAGTACTTC. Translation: CASSLGGPQYF.

The CDR3, as DNA: TGTGCCAGCAGCTTCCGGGACTTCCCCTACGAGCAGTACTTC. Encoded protein: CASSFRDFPYEQYF. The chain has TRBV7-8 and TRBJ2-7, with D perhaps matching TRBD2 (6 bases). The germline V gene has CDR1 SGHVS and CDR2 FQNEAQ. The V end was cut by 3 bases, the J end by 2 bases, with 11 bases between. The CDR3 runs 14 residues.

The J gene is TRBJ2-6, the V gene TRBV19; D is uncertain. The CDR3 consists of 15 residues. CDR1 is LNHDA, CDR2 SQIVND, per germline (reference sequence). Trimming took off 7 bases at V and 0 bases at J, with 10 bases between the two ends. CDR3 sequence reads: CASNLVPSGANVLTF. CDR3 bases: TGTGCCAGTAATTTGGTGCCCTCTGGGGCCAACGTCCTGACTTTC.

The CDR3 DNA follows: TGTGCCAGCAGCCAAGATCGGCAGGGGCTTCAGTACTTC. It translates to CASSQDRQGLQYF. The chain combines TRBV14 with TRBJ2-4; weak D call: TRBD1 (6 bases). This CDR3 has 13 amino acids. Trimming removed 0 bases at V and 11 bases at J, with 11 bases between. Germline assignment: CDR1 SGHDN and CDR2 FVKESK.

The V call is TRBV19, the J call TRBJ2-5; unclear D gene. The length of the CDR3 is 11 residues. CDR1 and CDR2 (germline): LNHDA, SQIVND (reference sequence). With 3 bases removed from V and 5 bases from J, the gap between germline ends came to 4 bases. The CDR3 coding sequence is TGTGCCAGTAGTATCCGGGAGACCCAGTACTTC. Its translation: CASSIRETQYF.

CDR3 loop: CAWSRLRDEQYF. CDR3 DNA sequence: TGTGCCTGGAGTCGTTTGAGGGACGAGCAGTACTTC. The V call is TRBV30, the J call TRBJ2-7; weak D call: TRBD2 (5 bases). CDR3 length: 12 residues. Germline V gene lookup returns CDR1 GTSNPN and CDR2 SVGIG (reference sequence). With 2 bases removed from V and 5 bases from J, the gap between germline ends came to 10 bases.

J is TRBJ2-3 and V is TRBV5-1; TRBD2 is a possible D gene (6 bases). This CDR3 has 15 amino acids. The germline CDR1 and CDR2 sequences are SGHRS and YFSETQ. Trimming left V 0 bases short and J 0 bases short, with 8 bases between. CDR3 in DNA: TGCGCCAGCAGCTTGGAGGGAGGTAGCACAGATACGCAGTATTTT. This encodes CASSLEGGSTDTQYF.

The CDR3 nucleotides are TGTGCCAGCAGCTTACGGGCCGGGCCGACCTACGAGCAGTACTTC. As protein: CASSLRAGPTYEQYF. The chain couples TRBV7-2 to TRBJ2-7; D gene unclear. V was shortened by 2 bases and J by 2 bases, with 13 bases between the two germline ends. This CDR3 comprises 15 residues. The V gene's germline CDR1 is SGHTA and CDR2 FQGNSA.